This TCR beta chain appears in the sequencing data of a study of blood T cell repertoires in COVID-19. Whole-study context: Material from acute and convalescent COVID-19 was sourced from the United States, Italy and Spain.

In the original analysis: Amplification of reference gene primers was used by the study to estimate nucleated cell counts. The data were produced by immunoSEQ multiplex PCR, yet TCRdb's version contains in-frame clones alone and is incomplete. D and trimming were read from the DNA, whereas the V and J calls and clone size are those reported in that table. The sample lists fewer than 150,000 clones, about 80% occurring once. V lost 4 bases to trimming and J lost 0 bases; unmatched junction nucleotides: 8. The CDR3 sequence is 16 residues long. CDR1 and CDR2 from the germline V gene are SGHRS and YFSETQ.

This chain connects TRBV5-1 to TRBJ2-3, with 7 bases lining up with TRBD1. Sequences were obtained from peripheral blood. The clonotype was recovered from a human donor in a cohort sampled during active COVID-19. The CDR3 loop reads CASSQRDRKSTDTQYF. CDR3 nucleotide sequence: TGCGCCAGCAGCCAAAGGGACAGAAAAAGCACAGATACGCAGTATTTT.